This passage covers 27 T cell receptor beta chains from one sample sequenced in a study of blood T cell repertoires in COVID-19. The protocol was immunoSEQ multiplex PCR, while the TCRdb copy is restricted to in-frame clones and leaves out a portion. The top ten clones hold more than 20% of a sample with around 180,000 clones, 85% to 90% of them seen once. The sequencing input was peripheral blood. The receptors derive from a man aged 70 or older with active or convalescent COVID-19.

Points on this clone: Other nucleotide sequences from this sample produce the same CDR3. This chain joins TRBV28 and TRBJ1-5, with a possible D match to TRBD1 (6 bases). The CDR3 sequence is 15 residues long. Trimming took off 2 bases at V and 2 bases at J, with 10 bases between the two ends. From germline, CDR1 is MDHEN and CDR2 SYDVKM. The DNA for the CDR3 is TGTGCCAGCAGTTTAGGGGGCTTCGGCAATCAGCCCCAGCATTTT. Amino acids: CASSLGGFGNQPQHF.

The chain is built from TRBV6-1 and TRBJ2-1; TRBD2 matches at 14 bases. V lost 3 bases, J lost 9 bases, and 7 bases stayed unmatched. The CDR3 sequence is 16 residues long. Germline V gene lookup returns CDR1 MNHNS and CDR2 SASEGT. Written as DNA, the CDR3 is TGTGCCAGCAGTGACAAAGGGACTAGCGGGAGTTTTGAGCAGTTCTTC. As protein: CASSDKGTSGSFEQFF.

The V call is TRBV7-3, the J call TRBJ2-1, with 7 bases fitting TRBD2. Trimming cost V 2 bases and J 6 bases; bases outside gene matches: 7. The CDR3 is 15 amino acids. The V gene's germline CDR1 is SGHTA and CDR2 FQGTGA. The CDR3 DNA is TGTGCCAGCAGCTTACAGCGGGGAAGTCTCAATGAGCAGTTCTTC. Amino acid sequence: CASSLQRGSLNEQFF.

The chain has TRBV19 and TRBJ1-1; the match to TRBD1 covers 9 bases. Germline V gene data show CDR1 as LNHDA and CDR2 as SQIVND (reference sequence). The CDR3 contains 16 residues. With V trimmed by 6 bases and J by 0 bases, 8 bases remained unmatched. The CDR3 spells CASRILGTGMNTEAFF. The CDR3 DNA reads as TGTGCCAGTAGGATCCTGGGGACAGGGATGAACACTGAAGCTTTCTTT.

The chain recombines TRBV7-2 with TRBJ2-5; 7 positions match TRBD2. Germline values: CDR1 SGHTA, CDR2 FQGNSA. CDR3 length equals 14 residues. Unmatched junction bases numbered 7, after V lost 8 bases and J lost 1 base. CDR3 in amino acids: CASGGRGTQETQYF. DNA for the CDR3: TGTGCCAGCGGAGGGAGGGGCACCCAAGAGACCCAGTACTTC.

The chain combines TRBV5-4 with TRBJ2-3; D perhaps matches TRBD1 (5 bases). The CDR3 length is 15 residues. V lost 0 bases, J lost 1 base, and 9 bases lay in between. Germline CDR1 and CDR2: SGHNT and YYREEE (reference sequence). The DNA of the CDR3 is TGTGCCAGCAGCTTGGGGCAGGGCCGCACAGATACGCAGTATTTT. It encodes CASSLGQGRTDTQYF.

The V gene is TRBV7-2, the J gene TRBJ1-1, with TRBD1 as a possible D gene (6 bases). Germline values: CDR1 SGHTA, CDR2 FQGNSA. V lost 2 bases to trimming and J lost 0 bases, with 10 bases between them. The CDR3 is 15 amino acids. The CDR3 nucleotides are TGTGCCAGCAGCTTAATGGACAGCATGAACACTGAAGCTTTCTTT. It specifies CASSLMDSMNTEAFF.

In regard to this clone: This sample also contains other DNA sequences that code for the same CDR3. The chain employs TRBV18 and TRBJ1-1; 7 bases are shared with TRBD1. Unmatched junction bases numbered 2, after V lost 3 bases and J lost 1 base. The V gene's germline CDR1 is KGHSH and CDR2 LQKENI. CDR3 size: 14 residues. This CDR3 is CASSPGTANTEAFF. CDR3 bases: TGTGCCAGCTCACCCGGGACAGCGAACACTGAAGCTTTCTTT. The variable domain in full, completed from reference TRBV18 and TRBJ1-1, reads NAGVMQNPRHLVRRRGQEARLRCSPMKGHSHVYWYRQLPEEGLKFMVYLQKENIIDESGMPKERFSAEFPKEGPSILRIQQVVRGDSAAYFCASSPGTANTEAFFGQGTRLTVV.

V is TRBV19 and J is TRBJ1-6, with D perhaps matching TRBD1 (5 bases). Looked up from germline, CDR1 is LNHDA and CDR2 is SQIVND (reference sequence). The ends were cut back, 3 bases at V and 6 bases at J, with 12 bases in the middle. The CDR3 is 15 residues long. The CDR3 DNA is TGTGCCAGTAGTATCGACAGAGGCTCTAATTCACCCCTCCACTTT. As protein: CASSIDRGSNSPLHF.

This rearrangement joins TRBV7-6 to TRBJ2-1, with 9 bases matching TRBD2. J gave up 0 bases and V 3 bases, and 6 bases lay outside the gene matches. The germline V gene encodes CDR1 SGHVS and CDR2 FNYEAQ. This CDR3 comprises 17 residues. Written as DNA, the CDR3 is TGTGCCAGCAGCTTTCCCGGCGGGGGGGGCTCCTACAATGAGCAGTTCTTC. Encoded protein: CASSFPGGGGSYNEQFF.

The chain joins TRBV15 to TRBJ1-1, with a weak D call TRBD1 (5 bases). The V end lost 0 bases, the J end lost 8 bases, and 10 bases lay between the germline ends. The CDR3 is 13 amino acids. Germline CDR1 LNHNV, CDR2 YYDKDF (reference sequence). CDR3 region: CATSRELTVEAFF. CDR3 coding DNA: TGTGCCACCAGCAGAGAATTGACAGTAGAAGCTTTCTTT.

V gene TRBV6-2 or TRBV6-3 combines with J gene TRBJ2-5; the match to TRBD2 covers 15 bases. Germline CDR1 reads MNHEY; CDR2 reads SVGEGT. The CDR3 has 17 residues. V lost 5 bases to trimming and J lost 5 bases; unmatched junction nucleotides: 9. The CDR3: CASSPGRTSGRGETQYF. The CDR3 coding sequence is TGTGCCAGCAGTCCCGGAAGGACTAGCGGGAGGGGGGAGACCCAGTACTTC.

The rearrangement links TRBV9 to TRBJ2-2; 9 bases align to TRBD2. Germline CDR1 SGDLS, CDR2 YYNGEE. Trimming at V came to 5 bases and at J to 4 bases, leaving 9 bases not matched to a gene. This CDR3 is built from 16 residues. The chain's CDR3 is CASSLSAGGSTGELFF. In nucleotides, the CDR3 is TGTGCCAGCAGTCTCTCGGCGGGGGGGAGCACCGGGGAGCTGTTTTTT.

The CDR3 loop is CSSGTSGAFYNEQFF. DNA for the CDR3: TGCAGCAGCGGGACTAGCGGAGCCTTCTACAATGAGCAGTTCTTC. The chain is built from TRBV29-1 and TRBJ2-1, with 11 positions matching TRBD2. CDR3 length: 15 amino acids. V was clipped by 8 bases and J by 3 bases; unmatched bases: 9. The germline CDR1 and CDR2 sequences are SQVTM and ANQGSEA.

This clone has only one observation. This rearrangement joins TRBV6-5 to TRBJ1-5; possible D gene TRBD1, 6 bases. Looked up from germline, CDR1 is MNHEY and CDR2 is SVGAGI. Trimming took off 9 bases at V and 0 bases at J, with 12 bases between the two ends. The CDR3 totals 14 residues. This CDR3 is CASSDRYSNQPQHF. The DNA of the CDR3 is TGTGCCAGTTCTGACAGGTATAGCAATCAGCCCCAGCATTTT.

J is TRBJ2-1 and V is TRBV20-1; D unresolved. CDR3 length equals 9 residues. Germline lookup yields CDR1 DFQATT and CDR2 SNEGSKA (reference sequence). The germline V and J ends were trimmed by 3 bases and 8 bases, with 2 bases remaining between them. This CDR3 is CSASYEQFF. The CDR3 DNA is TGCAGTGCTAGCTATGAGCAGTTCTTC.

The V call is TRBV3-1 (or the pseudogene TRBV3-2), the J call TRBJ2-7; 8 bases match TRBD2. V lost 2 bases, J lost 6 bases, and 6 bases stayed unmatched. The germline CDR1 and CDR2 sequences are LGHDT and YNNKEL (reference sequence). CDR3 length equals 14 residues. CDR3 loop: CASSQRGGLGEQYF. The CDR3 DNA reads as TGTGCCAGCAGCCAACGGGGGGGTCTCGGCGAGCAGTACTTC.

This sequence joins TRBV5-1 and TRBJ2-3, with 14 bases that match TRBD2. Germline CDR1 SGHRS, CDR2 YFSETQ. V shed 3 bases, J shed 4 bases, and the junction held 7 bases outside the gene matches. The CDR3 sequence is 17 residues long. The DNA of the CDR3 is TGCGCCAGCAGCTGGGCCCCGACTAGCGGGGGGGCAGATACGCAGTATTTT. It codes for CASSWAPTSGGADTQYF.

This clone was seen more than once but under ten times. V and J are TRBV6-5 and TRBJ2-5, with TRBD1 identical over 7 bases. This CDR3 comprises 13 residues. V was pared by 7 bases and J by 2 bases, with 4 bases of the junction left unmatched. Germline V gives CDR1 MNHEY, CDR2 SVGAGI. CDR3: CASNRDRQETQYF. In DNA form, the CDR3 reads TGTGCCAGCAACCGGGACAGACAAGAGACCCAGTACTTC.

The chain combines TRBV6-2 or TRBV6-3 with TRBJ1-5; TRBD1 matches 7 bases. The ends lost 5 bases at V and 6 bases at J; junction bases unmatched: 4. CDR1 MNHEY and CDR2 SVGEGT come from the germline V gene. This CDR3 contains 13 residues. The CDR3 nucleotides read TGTGCCAGCAGTACAGGGGCTGCTCAGCCCCAGCATTTT. Translation: CASSTGAAQPQHF.

This clone turned up a few times. The V call is TRBV2, the J call TRBJ2-7; D possibly corresponds to TRBD2 (6 bases). Germline V gives CDR1 SNHLY, CDR2 FYNNEI. This CDR3 is 13 amino acids long. Trimming left V 1 base short and J 6 bases short, with 10 bases between. In nucleotides, the CDR3 is TGTGCCAGCAGTGAAGGGGTCGGGGGCGAGCAGTACTTC. The encoded protein is CASSEGVGGEQYF.

V and J are TRBV5-1 and TRBJ2-7; 9 nucleotides line up with TRBD1. Germline loops: CDR1 SGHRS, CDR2 YFSETQ. The CDR3 spans 15 residues. V shed 4 bases and J 3 bases; nucleotides not matched to a gene: 8. CDR3 protein: CASSPRTGASYEQYF. Here the CDR3 DNA reads TGCGCCAGCAGCCCTAGGACAGGGGCCAGCTACGAGCAGTACTTC.

V gene TRBV24-1 combines with J gene TRBJ1-5; D is unclear. V gave up 9 bases and J gave up 4 bases, with 12 bases separating them. Germline V CDR1 and CDR2: KGHDR, SFDVKD. The CDR3 totals 13 residues. CDR3 sequence (DNA): TGTGCCACCCAGTTGGCGGAAAATCAGCCCCAGCATTTT. This encodes CATQLAENQPQHF.

This clone has just one count. V and J are TRBV11-2 and TRBJ1-5, with D uncertain. There are 13 residues in the CDR3. The germline V gene encodes CDR1 SGHAT and CDR2 FQNNGV. V was pared by 6 bases and J by 3 bases, with 9 bases between. The CDR3 sequence: CASSTQDNQPQHF. The CDR3 region has the DNA TGTGCCAGCAGTACCCAGGACAATCAGCCCCAGCATTTT.

The chain uses TRBV25-1 and TRBJ2-2, with a possible D match to TRBD2 (6 bases). Trimming stripped 1 base from V and 4 bases from J, with 13 bases between. The CDR3 is 16 residues long. CDR1 and CDR2 (germline): MGHDK, SYGVNS. CDR3 residues: CASSEWVGRSTGELFF. DNA for the CDR3: TGTGCCAGCAGTGAATGGGTGGGGAGGAGCACCGGGGAGCTGTTTTTT.

J is TRBJ2-5 and V is TRBV7-2; 8 bases are shared with TRBD1. The CDR3 sequence is 14 residues long. Trimming removed 6 bases from V and 4 bases from J; junction bases left unmatched: 7. Per the germline V gene, CDR1 is SGHTA and CDR2 is FQGNSA. The CDR3 nucleotides read TGTGCCAGCAGGGACAGGGTGATAGGAGAGACCCAGTACTTC. Encoded protein: CASRDRVIGETQYF. The variable domain in full, completed from reference TRBV7-2 and TRBJ2-5, reads GAGVSQSPSNKVTEKGKDVELRCDPISGHTALYWYRQSLGQGLEFLIYFQGNSAPDKSGLPSDRFSAERTGGSVSTLTIQRTQQEDSAVYLCASRDRVIGETQYFGPGTRLLVL.

This clone has only a few counts. The chain couples TRBV6-1 to TRBJ2-3; 13 nucleotides line up with TRBD2. Unmatched junction bases numbered 10, after V lost 2 bases and J lost 14 bases. The CDR3 covers 15 residues. The germline gives CDR1 MNHNS, CDR2 SASEGT. The CDR3 DNA is TGTGCCAGCAGTGAAATCGGGACTAGCGGGAAGATTCGGTATTTT. It is translated as CASSEIGTSGKIRYF.